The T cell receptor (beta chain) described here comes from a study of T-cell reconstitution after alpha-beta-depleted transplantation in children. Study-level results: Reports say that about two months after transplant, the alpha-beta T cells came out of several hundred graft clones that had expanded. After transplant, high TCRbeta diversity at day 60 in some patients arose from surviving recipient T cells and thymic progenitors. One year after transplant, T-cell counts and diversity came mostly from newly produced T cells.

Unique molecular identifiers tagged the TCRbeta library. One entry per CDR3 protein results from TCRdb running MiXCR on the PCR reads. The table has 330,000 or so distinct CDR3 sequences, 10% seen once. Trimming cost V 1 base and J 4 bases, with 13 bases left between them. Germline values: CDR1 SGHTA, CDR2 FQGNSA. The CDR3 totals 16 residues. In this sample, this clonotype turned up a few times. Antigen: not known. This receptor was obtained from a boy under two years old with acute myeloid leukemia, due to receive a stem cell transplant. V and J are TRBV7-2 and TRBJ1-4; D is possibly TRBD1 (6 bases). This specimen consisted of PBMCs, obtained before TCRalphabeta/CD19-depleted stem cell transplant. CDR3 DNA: TGTGCCAGCAGCTTAGACCAGGGGAACGGTAATGAAAAACTGTTTTTT. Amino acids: CASSLDQGNGNEKLFF. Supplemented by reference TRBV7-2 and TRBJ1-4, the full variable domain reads GAGVSQSPSNKVTEKGKDVELRCDPISGHTALYWYRQSLGQGLEFLIYFQGNSAPDKSGLPSDRFSAERTGGSVSTLTIQRTQQEDSAVYLCASSLDQGNGNEKLFFGSGTQLSVL.